The clone carrying this TCR beta chain was seen just once. Its specificity is not known. TCRdb fed the reads into MiXCR, producing one record per CDR3 protein. The table lists roughly 600,000 distinct CDR3 sequences, 24% of them singletons. The data derive from a study of T cell repertoires in cytomegalovirus infection. Turning to the study itself: Indications came from public TCR beta signatures; they pointed to CMV infection and to a matching HLA type. General observations from the study: People with CMV and the relevant HLA were identified by cumulative public TCR beta family frequency. Ex vivo, HLA-C-restricted CMV-specific TCR beta clonotypes prevailed over the rest of the response.

The origin of this receptor is a human donor in good health (CMV status not recorded). Some clones in this sample may be carry-over from other donors' samples. The sequenced sample consisted of CD8+ T cells from PBMCs.

In nucleotides, the CDR3 is TGTGCCAGCAGCCCTGAACCCGGACAGAGGGCTTACGGTGAGCAGTACTTC. It is translated as CASSPEPGQRAYGEQYF. This chain joins TRBV7-6 and TRBJ2-7, with TRBD1 as a possible D gene (6 bases). Trimming stripped 5 bases from V and 7 bases from J, with 27 bases between. CDR1 SGHVS and CDR2 FNYEAQ come from the germline V gene. The CDR3 has 17 residues.